This T cell receptor beta chain was sequenced during a study of T cell responses to AZD1222 COVID-19 vaccine. Clones were sequenced by immunoSEQ multiplex PCR, and TCRdb holds only the in-frame ones, with some missing. Found here are around 110,000 clones, just under 95% of them singletons; the top ten hold under 3.5%. This clonotype was obtained from an adult in good health. The sample in question was peripheral blood, obtained on day 0 of AZD1222 vaccination.

CDR3 sequence reads: CASRPLASLSYEQYF. The CDR3 nucleotides are TGCGCCAGCAGACCTCTAGCGTCCTTGTCCTACGAGCAGTACTTC. The chain has TRBV4-1 and TRBJ2-7, with TRBD2 as a possible D gene (6 bases). The V gene's germline CDR1 is MGHRA and CDR2 YSYEKL. V was cut by 6 bases and J by 1 base, with 16 bases left in between. CDR3 length: 15 amino acids.